This T cell receptor beta chain emerged from a study of blood T cell repertoires in COVID-19. Study summary: The cDNA or gDNA used as material had been derived from T cells, B-cell-depleted T cells, or PBMCs.

Participant reports of clinical history set cohort assignment. Under the authors' procedure: Amplifying reference gene primers gave estimates of nucleated cell counts. Data came from immunoSEQ multiplex PCR; TCRdb stores just in-frame clones and leaves some out. That table is the source of V, J and clone size, and D and trimming were worked out from the DNA. This table has about 330,000 clones, approximately 84% appearing once. This CDR3 has 15 residues. The V and J ends lost 2 bases and 2 bases, in that order; junction bases with no gene match: 7. Germline lookup yields CDR1 SGHTS and CDR2 YDEGEE. The chain employs TRBV5-8 and TRBJ2-7, with 7 nucleotides matching TRBD1. Sequenced material: PBMCs or T cells enriched from blood (not recorded which). This sequence was found in a woman aged 18-30 years who had recovered from COVID-19. The CDR3 reads CASSFRARGTYEQYF. The CDR3 nucleotides are TGTGCCAGCAGCTTTAGGGCCAGGGGGACCTACGAGCAGTACTTC.